This TCR beta chain was observed in a study of OX40 agonist ivuxolimab in advanced cancers. Whole-study context: Patients were given ivuxolimab, an antibody that agonizes OX40 (CD134). Head and neck, renal cell, melanoma or hepatocellular carcinoma were the cancers that dose-escalation patients had.

The junction had 4 bases not matched to a gene; V was cut back by 1 base and J by 8 bases. Germline V gene data show CDR1 as SNHLY and CDR2 as FYNNEI. The CDR3 sequence is 14 residues long. Study outcomes and limitations: Expanded clones tended on average to be more numerous among CD8+ T cells than CD4+.

Sequenced by immunoSEQ multiplex PCR; TCRdb stores in-frame clones only, minus some. This table holds tens of thousands of clones, approximately 86% found once. A word on this clone: The target antigen is unknown. Different DNA sequences within this sample yield the same CDR3.

The source material was CD4+ or CD8+ T cells sorted from blood, sampled in a trial of the OX40 agonist ivuxolimab. The chain recombines TRBV2 with TRBJ1-4; 7 bases are shared with TRBD1. The TCR comes from an adult with an advanced solid tumor such as melanoma, head and neck, liver or kidney cancer. The chain's CDR3 is CASSEGTGGEKLFF. In DNA, the CDR3 is TGTGCCAGCAGTGAAGGGACAGGTGGGGAAAAACTGTTTTTT. Based on the CDR3 plus reference TRBV2 and TRBJ1-4, the full variable domain is EPEVTQTPSHQVTQMGQEVILRCVPISNHLYFYWYRQILGQKVEFLVSFYNNEISEKSEIFDDQFSVERPDGSNFTLKIRSTKLEDSAMYFCASSEGTGGEKLFFGSGTQLSVL.